This T cell receptor (beta chain) was sequenced for a study of response to subunit inactivated influenza vaccine. General study points: It was the authors' suggestion that each seasonal influenza vaccination recruits few new T cells.

One entry per CDR3 protein, called by TCRdb with MiXCR from the RT-PCR reads. Among 500,000 to 550,000 distinct CDR3 sequences listed, about 8% were seen once. Trimming removed 2 bases at V and 4 bases at J, with 20 bases between. Germline values: CDR1 SSHAT, CDR2 FNYEAQ (reference sequence). This CDR3 is 18 amino acids long. The sample holds many counts of this clonotype. What it binds is not known. The chain employs TRBV7-7 and TRBJ2-2; weak D call: TRBD2 (6 bases). The clonotype comes from a man aged 50 to 75 who received an inactivated influenza vaccine. Sample: PBMCs from blood, taken about 23 months after vaccination. The chain's CDR3 is CASSLKRPTRAFTGELFF. The CDR3 DNA follows: TGTGCCAGCAGCTTAAAAAGGCCGACTAGAGCTTTCACCGGGGAGCTGTTTTTT.